These 14 T cell receptor beta chains were sequenced from one sample in a study of cytomegalovirus exposure and HLA in healthy donors. A multiplex PCR was run with 60 Vbeta primers and 13 Jbeta primers. Measured with immunoSEQ multiplex PCR; TCRdb has only the in-frame clones, and not every one. Here the sample spans 90,000 to 120,000 clones, over 75% being singletons. What was sequenced was PBMCs. Every receptor here comes from a man aged 25-45 years in good health and CMV-seronegative.

The chain couples TRBV4-1 to TRBJ2-7; TRBD1 aligns across 11 bases. V lost 0 bases to trimming and J lost 6 bases; unmatched junction nucleotides: 7. Germline values: CDR1 MGHRA, CDR2 YSYEKL. This CDR3 is 16 amino acids long. The CDR3 sequence: CASSQDSGQGASEQYF. Here the CDR3 DNA reads TGCGCCAGCAGCCAAGATAGCGGACAGGGGGCCTCCGAGCAGTACTTC.

This clone has more than one count but fewer than ten. This chain uses TRBV6-5 with TRBJ1-3; 7 positions match TRBD1. Germline V gives CDR1 MNHEY, CDR2 SVGAGI. The CDR3 spans 14 residues. Germline trimming cut 7 bases from V and 2 bases from J; bases unmatched to any gene: 5. The CDR3 region is CASINRGAGNTIYF. In nucleotides, the CDR3 is TGTGCCAGCATTAACAGGGGAGCTGGAAACACCATATATTTT.

The chain uses TRBV6-5 and TRBJ1-2; D gene unclear. There are 13 residues in the CDR3. Trimming left V 5 bases short and J 7 bases short, with 14 bases between. CDR1 and CDR2 (germline): MNHEY, SVGAGI. This chain's CDR3 is CASSTRGVAGYTF. CDR3 DNA: TGTGCCAGCAGTACCCGGGGAGTAGCTGGCTACACCTTC.

This chain links TRBV9 with TRBJ1-5, with TRBD1 identical over 11 bases. Germline CDR1 and CDR2: SGDLS and YYNGEE. The CDR3 consists of 14 residues. Trimming took 3 bases from V and 9 from J; bases not matched to a gene: 5. The CDR3 DNA is TGTGCCAGCAGCGCGGGACAGGGGGGGATGCCCCAGCATTTT. Translation gives CASSAGQGGMPQHF.

V gene TRBV5-4 combines with J gene TRBJ2-2; 7 nucleotides align to TRBD1. Germline CDR1 SGHNT, CDR2 YYREEE (reference sequence). Germline trimming cut 6 bases from V and 3 bases from J; bases unmatched to any gene: 11. The CDR3 runs 16 residues. The CDR3 sequence is CASTRQGLPYTGELFF. CDR3 nucleotides: TGTGCCAGCACCAGACAGGGTTTACCCTACACCGGGGAGCTGTTTTTT.

The sample holds one count of this clone. This chain uses TRBV29-1 with TRBJ2-5, with D possibly TRBD2 on 5 matching bases. V lost 3 bases, J lost 5 bases, and 13 bases lay in between. Germline V gives CDR1 SQVTM, CDR2 ANQGSEA. CDR3 length equals 13 residues. The CDR3 is CSVEAGMGETQYF. The CDR3 DNA is TGCAGCGTTGAGGCGGGCATGGGGGAGACCCAGTACTTC.

This chain uses TRBV28 with TRBJ2-7, with D maybe TRBD2 (6 bases). In germline, CDR1 is MDHEN, CDR2 SYDVKM. Trimming removed 5 bases from V and 7 bases from J, with 12 bases in between. CDR3 length equals 12 residues. For the CDR3, the DNA is TGTGCCAGCAGTGCGGGATTGGGTGAGCAGTACTTC. It encodes CASSAGLGEQYF.

The chain has TRBV28 and TRBJ1-1; 12 bases agree with TRBD1. The J segment lost 0 bases and the V segment lost 5 bases, leaving 7 bases of the junction unmatched. CDR1 is MDHEN and CDR2 is SYDVKM in the germline V gene. There are 17 residues in the CDR3. CDR3 protein: CASSPSGQGALNTEAFF. The CDR3, as DNA: TGTGCCAGCAGTCCCTCGGGACAGGGGGCGTTGAACACTGAAGCTTTCTTT. Filled out from reference TRBV28 and TRBJ1-1, the complete variable domain reads DVKVTQSSRYLVKRTGEKVFLECVQDMDHENMFWYRQDPGLGLRLIYFSYDVKMKEKGDIPEGYSVSREKKERFSLILESASTNQTSMYLCASSPSGQGALNTEAFFGQGTRLTVV.

The gene calls are TRBV5-1 and TRBJ2-1; possible D gene TRBD2, 5 bases. The CDR3 consists of 15 residues. Germline CDR1 is SGHRS and CDR2 is YFSETQ. Trimming cost V 2 bases and J 4 bases, with 13 bases left between them. The CDR3 is CASSFSIGKYNEQFF. CDR3 nucleotide sequence: TGCGCCAGCAGCTTTTCAATCGGGAAATACAATGAGCAGTTCTTC.

The V call is TRBV4-2, the J call TRBJ1-5; weak D call: TRBD1 (5 bases). CDR3 size: 15 residues. In germline, CDR1 is LGHNA, CDR2 YNFKEQ. V was clipped by 4 bases and J by 5 bases, with 15 bases between them. CDR3 residues: CASSPSQVADQPQHF. In DNA form, the CDR3 reads TGTGCCAGCAGCCCGTCACAGGTAGCGGATCAGCCCCAGCATTTT.

A few counts support this clone. The V gene is TRBV5-4, the J gene TRBJ1-1; D call uncertain. V was trimmed by 4 bases and J by 3 bases, leaving 7 bases between them. The CDR3 sequence is 12 residues long. The germline V gene encodes CDR1 SGHNT and CDR2 YYREEE (reference sequence). The CDR3, as DNA: TGTGCCAGCAGCATCGGTTACACTGAAGCTTTCTTT. Protein: CASSIGYTEAFF.

The V and J genes are TRBV6-5 and TRBJ1-1; 8 bases are a match to TRBD1. The CDR3 is made up of 15 amino acids. CDR1 and CDR2 (germline): MNHEY, SVGAGI. Losses at the gene ends were 2 bases for V and 4 bases for J; bases not matched to a gene: 6. This CDR3 reads CASSYPGGMGTEAFF. Here the CDR3 DNA reads TGTGCCAGCAGTTACCCAGGGGGCATGGGCACTGAAGCTTTCTTT.

This clone was seen a few times. The chain couples TRBV2 to TRBJ2-7, with a weak D call TRBD2 (6 bases). The CDR3 has 12 amino acids. CDR1 and CDR2 from the germline V gene are SNHLY and FYNNEI. Deletions cut 7 bases from V and 9 bases from J, with 16 bases between. The CDR3 sequence is CASKVSGTLQYF. DNA of the CDR3: TGTGCCAGCAAGGTTAGCGGTACTTTGCAGTACTTC.

The gene calls are TRBV28 and TRBJ2-7; 8 bases agree with TRBD1. This CDR3 is 15 amino acids long. Germline CDR1 reads MDHEN; CDR2 reads SYDVKM. The trim removed 5 bases at V and 7 bases at J, leaving 13 bases unmatched. The CDR3 coding sequence is TGTGCCAGCAGTCCTACAGGGACAGGTTCCTTGGAGCAGTACTTC. This sequence encodes CASSPTGTGSLEQYF. The full variable domain, in which reference TRBV28 and TRBJ2-7 provide the parts outside the CDR3, is DVKVTQSSRYLVKRTGEKVFLECVQDMDHENMFWYRQDPGLGLRLIYFSYDVKMKEKGDIPEGYSVSREKKERFSLILESASTNQTSMYLCASSPTGTGSLEQYFGPGTRLTVT.